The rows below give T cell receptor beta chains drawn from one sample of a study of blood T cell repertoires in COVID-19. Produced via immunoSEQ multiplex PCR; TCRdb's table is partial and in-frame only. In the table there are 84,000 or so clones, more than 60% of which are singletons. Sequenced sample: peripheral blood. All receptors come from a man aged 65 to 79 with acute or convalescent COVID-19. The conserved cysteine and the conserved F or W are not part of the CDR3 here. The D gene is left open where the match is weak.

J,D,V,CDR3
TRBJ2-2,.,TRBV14,ASSTGQRGSNTGELF
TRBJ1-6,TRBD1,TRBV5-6,ASSSQGVNNSPLH
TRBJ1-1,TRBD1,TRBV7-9,ASRRSRGPNGEAF
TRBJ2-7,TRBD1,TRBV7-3,ASSSGTGVGEQY
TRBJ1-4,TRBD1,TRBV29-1,SVLRQGLPNEKLF
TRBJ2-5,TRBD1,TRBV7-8,ASSAFSTGRETQY
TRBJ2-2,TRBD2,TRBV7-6,ASSSLLAGDNTGELF
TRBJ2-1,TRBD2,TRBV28,AGGGLEHEQF
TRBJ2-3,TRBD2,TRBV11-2,ASSNRAGATDTQY
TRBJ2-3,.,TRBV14,ASSQGTSTDTQY
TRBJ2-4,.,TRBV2,ASVEGWEGDIQY
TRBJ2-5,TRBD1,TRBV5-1,ASSQDRGVQETQY
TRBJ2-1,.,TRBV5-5,ASSLGQGSYNEQF
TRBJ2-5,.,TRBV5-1,ASSLGRGATQY
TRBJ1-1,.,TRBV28,ASSSYGRGNTEAF
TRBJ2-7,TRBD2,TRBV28,ASSKSGGGESYEQY
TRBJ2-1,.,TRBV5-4,ASSQPTSGVGNEQF
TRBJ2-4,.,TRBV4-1,ASSRPGQTLAKNIQY
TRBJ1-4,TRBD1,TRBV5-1,ASSSRGFAANEKLF
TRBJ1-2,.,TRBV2,ASSDMGHGYT
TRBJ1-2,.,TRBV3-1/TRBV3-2,ASSPAGARGYT
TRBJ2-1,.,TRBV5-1,ASSLGVFSYNEQF
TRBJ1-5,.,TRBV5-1,ASSLVPGPMQPQH
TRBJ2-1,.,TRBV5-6,ASSLASENNEQF
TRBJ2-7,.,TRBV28,ASRTAYEQY
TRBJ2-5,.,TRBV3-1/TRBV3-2,ASSQVPPRSETQY
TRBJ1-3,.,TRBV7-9,ASSPDSSGNTIY
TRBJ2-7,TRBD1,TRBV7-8,ASSLRRDRVYEQY
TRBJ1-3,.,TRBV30,AWTGFGNTIY
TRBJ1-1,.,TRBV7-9,ASSLRGGRDTEAF
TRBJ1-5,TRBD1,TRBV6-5,ASSPDRDNQPQH
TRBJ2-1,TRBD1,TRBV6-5,ASSPGGLNEQF
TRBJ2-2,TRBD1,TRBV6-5,ASRYRGRNTGELF
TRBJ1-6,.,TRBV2,ASRPTANNSPLH
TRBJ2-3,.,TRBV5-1,ASSLQGNRADTQY
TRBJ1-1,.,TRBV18,ASSPVTEPNTEAF
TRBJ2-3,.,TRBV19,ASSMSVSSTSWDTQY
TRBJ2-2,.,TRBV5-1,ASSLRGRRGTGELF
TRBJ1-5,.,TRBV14,ASSQPNQPQH